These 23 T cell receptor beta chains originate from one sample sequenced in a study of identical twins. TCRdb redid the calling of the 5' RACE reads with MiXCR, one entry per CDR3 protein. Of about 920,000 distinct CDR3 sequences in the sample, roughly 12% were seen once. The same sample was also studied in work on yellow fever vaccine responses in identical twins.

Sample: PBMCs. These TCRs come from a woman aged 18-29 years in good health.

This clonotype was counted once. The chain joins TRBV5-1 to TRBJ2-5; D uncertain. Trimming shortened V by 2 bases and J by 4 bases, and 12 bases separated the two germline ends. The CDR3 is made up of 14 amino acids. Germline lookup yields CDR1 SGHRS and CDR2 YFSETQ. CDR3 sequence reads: CASSLGIAAETQYF. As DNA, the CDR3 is TGCGCCAGCAGCTTAGGGATTGCGGCAGAGACCCAGTACTTC.

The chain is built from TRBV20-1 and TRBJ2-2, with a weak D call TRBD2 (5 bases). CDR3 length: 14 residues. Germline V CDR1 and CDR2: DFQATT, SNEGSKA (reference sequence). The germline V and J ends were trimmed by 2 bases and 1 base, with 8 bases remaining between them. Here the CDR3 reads CSARPTRNTGELFF. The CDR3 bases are TGCAGTGCTAGACCCACTAGGAACACCGGGGAGCTGTTTTTT.

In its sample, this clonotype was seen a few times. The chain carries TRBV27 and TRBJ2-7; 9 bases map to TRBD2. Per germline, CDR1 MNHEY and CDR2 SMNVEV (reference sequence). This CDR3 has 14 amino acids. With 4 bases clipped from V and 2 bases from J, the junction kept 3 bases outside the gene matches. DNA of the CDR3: TGTGCCAGCAGTTCTCTAGCGGGACCCTACGAGCAGTACTTC. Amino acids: CASSSLAGPYEQYF.

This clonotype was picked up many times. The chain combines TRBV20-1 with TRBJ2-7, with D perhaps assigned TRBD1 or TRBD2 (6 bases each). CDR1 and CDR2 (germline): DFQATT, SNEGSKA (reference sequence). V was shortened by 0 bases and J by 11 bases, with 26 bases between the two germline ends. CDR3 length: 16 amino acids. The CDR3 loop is CSARDAEGGRIVVEYF. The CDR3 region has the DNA TGCAGTGCTAGAGATGCCGAAGGGGGGCGTATTGTTGTGGAGTACTTC.

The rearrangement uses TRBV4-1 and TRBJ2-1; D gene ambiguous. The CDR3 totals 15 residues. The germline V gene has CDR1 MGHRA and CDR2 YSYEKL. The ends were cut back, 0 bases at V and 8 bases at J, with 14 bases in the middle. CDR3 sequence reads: CASSQEVHTGYEQFF. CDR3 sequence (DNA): TGCGCCAGCAGCCAAGAGGTGCACACCGGGTATGAGCAGTTCTTC.

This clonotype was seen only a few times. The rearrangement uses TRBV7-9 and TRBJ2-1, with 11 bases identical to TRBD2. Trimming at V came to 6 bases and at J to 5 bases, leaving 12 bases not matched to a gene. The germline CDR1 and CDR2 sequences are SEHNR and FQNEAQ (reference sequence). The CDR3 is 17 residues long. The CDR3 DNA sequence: TGTGCCAGCAGGCACGAATCTAGCGGGAGGCCCCACAATGAGCAGTTCTTC. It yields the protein CASRHESSGRPHNEQFF.

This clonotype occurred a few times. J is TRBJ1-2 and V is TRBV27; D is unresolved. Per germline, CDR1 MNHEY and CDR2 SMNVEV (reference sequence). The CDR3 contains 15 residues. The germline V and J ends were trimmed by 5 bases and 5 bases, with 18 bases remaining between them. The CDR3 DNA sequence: TGTGCCAGCAGTCCTCACCCACCAGGAAGGTATGGCTACACCTTC. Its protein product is CASSPHPPGRYGYTF.

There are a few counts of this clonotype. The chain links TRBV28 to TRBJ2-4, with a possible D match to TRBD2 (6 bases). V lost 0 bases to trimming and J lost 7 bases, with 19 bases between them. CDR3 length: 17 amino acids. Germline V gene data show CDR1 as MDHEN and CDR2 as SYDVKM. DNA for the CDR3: TGTGCCAGCAGTTTATGGCCCTTTGGGGGGACCTTGAACATTCAGTACTTC. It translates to CASSLWPFGGTLNIQYF. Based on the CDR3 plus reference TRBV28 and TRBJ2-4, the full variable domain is DVKVTQSSRYLVKRTGEKVFLECVQDMDHENMFWYRQDPGLGLRLIYFSYDVKMKEKGDIPEGYSVSREKKERFSLILESASTNQTSMYLCASSLWPFGGTLNIQYFGAGTRLSVL.

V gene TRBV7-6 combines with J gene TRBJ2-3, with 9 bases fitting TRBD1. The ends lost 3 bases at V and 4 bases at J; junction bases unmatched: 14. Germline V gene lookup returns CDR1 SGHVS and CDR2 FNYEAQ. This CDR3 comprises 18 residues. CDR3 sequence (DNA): TGTGCCAGCAGCTTCCTTTACACAGGGGGCCCGAGCGCAGATACGCAGTATTTT. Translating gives CASSFLYTGGPSADTQYF. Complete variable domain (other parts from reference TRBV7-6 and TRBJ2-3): GAGVSQSPRYKVTKRGQDVALRCDPISGHVSLYWYRQALGQGPEFLTYFNYEAQQDKSGLPNDRFSAERPEGSISTLTIQRTEQRDSAMYRCASSFLYTGGPSADTQYFGPGTRLTVL.

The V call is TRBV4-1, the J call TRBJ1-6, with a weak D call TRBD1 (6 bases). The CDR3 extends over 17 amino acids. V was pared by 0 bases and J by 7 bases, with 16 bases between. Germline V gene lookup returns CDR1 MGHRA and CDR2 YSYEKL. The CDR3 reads CASSQDPTGHENSPLHF. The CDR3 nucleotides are TGCGCCAGCAGCCAAGATCCGACGGGACACGAAAATTCACCCCTCCACTTT.

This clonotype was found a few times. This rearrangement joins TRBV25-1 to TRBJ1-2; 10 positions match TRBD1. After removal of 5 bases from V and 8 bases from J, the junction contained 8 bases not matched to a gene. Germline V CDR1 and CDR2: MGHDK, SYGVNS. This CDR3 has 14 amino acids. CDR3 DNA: TGTGCCAGCAGTCCCCGACAGGGGGCGCGCGGCTACACCTTC. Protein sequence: CASSPRQGARGYTF.

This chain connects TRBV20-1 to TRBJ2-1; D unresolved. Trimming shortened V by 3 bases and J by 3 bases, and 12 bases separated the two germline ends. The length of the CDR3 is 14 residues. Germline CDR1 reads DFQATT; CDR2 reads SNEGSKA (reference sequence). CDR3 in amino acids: CSASTSRSYNEQFF. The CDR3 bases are TGCAGTGCTAGTACGTCACGGAGCTACAATGAGCAGTTCTTC.

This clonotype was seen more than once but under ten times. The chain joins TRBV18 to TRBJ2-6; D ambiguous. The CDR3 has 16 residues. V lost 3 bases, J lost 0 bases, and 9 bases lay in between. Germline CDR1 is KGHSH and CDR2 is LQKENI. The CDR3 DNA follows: TGTGCCAGCTCACCGTTGGAGTTCTCTGGGGCCAACGTCCTGACTTTC. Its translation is CASSPLEFSGANVLTF.

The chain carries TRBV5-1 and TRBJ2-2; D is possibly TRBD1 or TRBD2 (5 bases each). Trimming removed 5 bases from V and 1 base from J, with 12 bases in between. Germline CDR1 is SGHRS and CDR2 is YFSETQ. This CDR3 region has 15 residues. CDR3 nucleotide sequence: TGCGCCAGCAGGGGGGTGCAGCAGAACACCGGGGAGCTGTTTTTT. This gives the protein CASRGVQQNTGELFF.

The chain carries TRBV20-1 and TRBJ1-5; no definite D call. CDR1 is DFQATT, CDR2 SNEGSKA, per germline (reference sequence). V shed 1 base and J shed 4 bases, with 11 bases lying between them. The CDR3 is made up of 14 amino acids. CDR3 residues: CSARASQPNQPQHF. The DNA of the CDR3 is TGCAGTGCTAGAGCGAGTCAGCCTAATCAGCCCCAGCATTTT.

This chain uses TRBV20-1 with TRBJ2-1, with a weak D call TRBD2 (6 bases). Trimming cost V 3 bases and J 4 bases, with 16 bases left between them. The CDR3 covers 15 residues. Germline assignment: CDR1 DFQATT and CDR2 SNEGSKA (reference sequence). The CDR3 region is CSASISGDSYNEQFF. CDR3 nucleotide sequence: TGCAGTGCTAGTATTAGCGGCGACTCGTACAATGAGCAGTTCTTC.

This CDR3 is CSALTSITGELFF. The CDR3 nucleotides read TGCAGCGCGCTTACCTCTATCACCGGGGAGCTGTTTTTT. This chain connects TRBV20-1 to TRBJ2-2, with unresolved D. CDR1 is DFQATT and CDR2 is SNEGSKA in the germline V gene (reference sequence). The CDR3 consists of 13 residues.

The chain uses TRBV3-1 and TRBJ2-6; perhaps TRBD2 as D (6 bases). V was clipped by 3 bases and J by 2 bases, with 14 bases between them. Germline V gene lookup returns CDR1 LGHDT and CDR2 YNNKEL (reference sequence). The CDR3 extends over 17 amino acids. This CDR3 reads CASSHPPWGAGANVLTF. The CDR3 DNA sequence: TGTGCCAGCAGCCACCCCCCCTGGGGGGCTGGGGCCAACGTCCTGACTTTC.

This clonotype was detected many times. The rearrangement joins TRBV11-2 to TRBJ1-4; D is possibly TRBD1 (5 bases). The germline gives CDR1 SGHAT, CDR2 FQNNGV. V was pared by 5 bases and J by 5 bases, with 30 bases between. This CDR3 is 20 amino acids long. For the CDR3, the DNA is TGTGCCAGCAGCCCAAGGGGAACTATTGGGACTGGCTGGGCCAATGAAAAACTGTTTTTT. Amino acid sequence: CASSPRGTIGTGWANEKLFF.

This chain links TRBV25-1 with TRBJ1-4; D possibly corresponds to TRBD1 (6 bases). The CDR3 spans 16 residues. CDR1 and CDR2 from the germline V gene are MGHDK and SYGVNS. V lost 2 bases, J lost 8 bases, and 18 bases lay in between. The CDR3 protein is CASSEGLGQGSEKLFF. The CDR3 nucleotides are TGTGCCAGCAGTGAAGGGTTGGGGCAGGGGAGCGAAAAACTGTTTTTT.

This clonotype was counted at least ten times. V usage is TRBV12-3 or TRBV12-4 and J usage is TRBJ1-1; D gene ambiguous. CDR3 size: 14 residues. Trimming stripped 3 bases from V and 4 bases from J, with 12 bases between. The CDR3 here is CASSLSIPTTEAFF. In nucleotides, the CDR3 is TGTGCCAGCAGTTTGAGTATCCCTACCACTGAAGCTTTCTTT.

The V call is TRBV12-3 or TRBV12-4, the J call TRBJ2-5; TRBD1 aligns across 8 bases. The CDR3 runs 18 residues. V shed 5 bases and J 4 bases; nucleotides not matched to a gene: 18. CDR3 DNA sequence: TGTGCCAGCAGTCCCCCCGGAACCCGAACAGGGGGTAGAGAGACCCAGTACTTC. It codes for CASSPPGTRTGGRETQYF.

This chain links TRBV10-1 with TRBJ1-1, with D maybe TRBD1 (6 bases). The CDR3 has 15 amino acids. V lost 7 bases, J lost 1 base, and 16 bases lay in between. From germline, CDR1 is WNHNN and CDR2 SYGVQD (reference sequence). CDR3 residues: CASNGGGLPNTEAFF. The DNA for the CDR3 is TGCGCCAGCAACGGCGGGGGCTTGCCGAACACTGAAGCTTTCTTT.